This T cell receptor (beta chain) was retrieved from a study of control samples from healthy donors and cancer patients. This CDR3 has 15 amino acids. The V end lost 4 bases, the J end lost 5 bases, and 16 bases lay between the germline ends. Germline V CDR1 and CDR2: SGDLS, YYNGEE. Using immunoSEQ multiplex PCR, the repertoire was profiled, and TCRdb retains in-frame clones only, with some absent. The data hold approximately 110,000 clones, with 90% to 95% observed a single time. This TCR derives from a woman aged 18-35 years in good health. The sample taken for sequencing was blood. The J gene is TRBJ1-3, the V gene TRBV9; D is undetermined. The DNA for the CDR3 is TGTGCCAGCAGCTCCGTTCTACCTGGGAGAAACACCATATATTTT. Its protein is CASSSVLPGRNTIYF. The full variable domain, in which reference TRBV9 and TRBJ1-3 provide the parts outside the CDR3, is DSGVTQTPKHLITATGQRVTLRCSPRSGDLSVYWYQQSLDQGLQFLIQYYNGEERAKGNILERFSAQQFPDLHSELNLSSLELGDSALYFCASSSVLPGRNTIYFGEGSWLTVV.